These 23 T cell receptor beta chains share one sample of origin, sequenced in a study of T cells in localized non-small cell lung cancer. TCRdb's table, derived via immunoSEQ multiplex PCR, lists solely in-frame clones and lacks some. The sample shows over 30,000 clones, about 90% of them seen only once. Specimen: peripheral blood, collected before any cancer treatment. The receptors come from a woman aged 40 to 75 with stage I lung adenocarcinoma.

As DNA, the CDR3 is TGTGCCAGCTCCCCAACGGACTATTATGGCTACACCTTC. Encoded protein: CASSPTDYYGYTF. The chain uses TRBV7-9 and TRBJ1-2; unclear D gene. The CDR3 totals 13 residues. With 8 bases removed from V and 5 bases from J, the gap between germline ends came to 15 bases. The germline gives CDR1 SEHNR, CDR2 FQNEAQ (reference sequence).

This clone was counted a single time. V usage is TRBV18 and J usage is TRBJ1-1; TRBD1 matches 7 bases. Per germline, CDR1 KGHSH and CDR2 LQKENI. The CDR3 is made up of 16 amino acids. Losses at the gene ends were 8 bases for V and 3 bases for J; bases not matched to a gene: 15. CDR3 DNA: TGTGCCAGCGGTAGGGGTGCGCGTCAGGGGGACACTGAAGCTTTCTTT. Its translation is CASGRGARQGDTEAFF.

This CDR3 reads CASSIDRLSMGTGELFF. The CDR3 nucleotides read TGTGCCAGTAGTATAGATCGATTGTCTATGGGCACCGGGGAGCTGTTTTTT. The chain uses TRBV19 and TRBJ2-2; no definite D call. The V gene lost 0 bases and the J gene lost 4 bases, with 15 bases spanning the gap. The germline V gene has CDR1 LNHDA and CDR2 SQIVND (reference sequence). The CDR3 spans 17 residues.

The rearrangement links TRBV30 to TRBJ1-1; D ambiguous. Trimming shortened V by 3 bases and J by 0 bases, and 5 bases separated the two germline ends. The CDR3 is 12 amino acids. CDR1 and CDR2 (germline): GTSNPN, SVGIG (reference sequence). The CDR3 coding sequence is TGTGCCTGGAGGGAGATGAACACTGAAGCTTTCTTT. This sequence encodes CAWREMNTEAFF.

The chain employs TRBV7-9 and TRBJ1-2; D is possibly TRBD1 (5 bases). The CDR3 is made up of 15 amino acids. The ends were cut back, 1 base at V and 4 bases at J, with 13 bases in the middle. CDR1 is SEHNR and CDR2 is FQNEAQ in the germline V gene (reference sequence). As DNA, the CDR3 is TGTGCCAGCAGCTTAGTAGGACAAGCATCCTATGGCTACACCTTC. Its translation is CASSLVGQASYGYTF.

The chain combines TRBV28 with TRBJ2-2; D is unresolved. Germline lookup yields CDR1 MDHEN and CDR2 SYDVKM. The length of the CDR3 is 13 residues. V dropped 6 bases and J dropped 1 base, with 6 bases sitting between them. Written as DNA, the CDR3 is TGTGCCAGCAGGCCGCGGAACACCGGGGAGCTGTTTTTT. Amino acid sequence: CASRPRNTGELFF.

The chain has TRBV19 and TRBJ2-7; D possibly uses TRBD1 or TRBD2 (5 bases each). The germline CDR1 and CDR2 sequences are LNHDA and SQIVND (reference sequence). The CDR3 runs 14 residues. Trimming cost V 6 bases and J 0 bases, with 12 bases left between them. As DNA, the CDR3 is TGTGCCAGTAGCTCGGGACGGGGCTCCTACGAGCAGTACTTC. The encoded protein is CASSSGRGSYEQYF. Drawing the rest from reference TRBV19 and TRBJ2-7, the complete variable domain is DGGITQSPKYLFRKEGQNVTLSCEQNLNHDAMYWYRQDPGQGLRLIYYSQIVNDFQKGDIAEGYSVSREKKESFPLTVTSAQKNPTAFYLCASSSGRGSYEQYFGPGTRLTVT.

This chain connects TRBV28 to TRBJ2-1, with 9 bases lining up with TRBD2. V was pared by 5 bases and J by 0 bases, with 5 bases of the junction left unmatched. Germline V gene data show CDR1 as MDHEN and CDR2 as SYDVKM. The CDR3 length is 16 residues. DNA for the CDR3: TGTGCCAGCAGTCCACCACTAGCGGGCTCCTACAATGAGCAGTTCTTC. Its protein is CASSPPLAGSYNEQFF.

This chain joins TRBV23-1 and TRBJ1-2, with a possible D match to TRBD1 (5 bases). TRBV23-1 is known as an ORF, though its function is uncertain. The CDR3 sequence is 18 residues long. Trimming cost V 3 bases and J 4 bases, with 24 bases left between them. CDR3 nucleotides: TGCGCCAGCAGTCATACCCCGGGGGGTTCGTTTTCTGGCTATGGCTACACCTTC. Translation gives CASSHTPGGSFSGYGYTF.

The chain carries TRBV6-1 and TRBJ1-1; unclear D gene. CDR1 is MNHNS, CDR2 SASEGT, per germline. This CDR3 has 12 residues. Deletions cut 4 bases from V and 9 bases from J, with 12 bases between. This chain's CDR3 is CASSGGVLQAFF. CDR3 DNA: TGTGCCAGCAGTGGTGGGGTTTTGCAAGCTTTCTTT.

V and J are TRBV5-1 and TRBJ2-1; TRBD2 is a possible D gene (6 bases). The germline V gene encodes CDR1 SGHRS and CDR2 YFSETQ. The CDR3 is 17 amino acids. The V gene lost 2 bases and the J gene lost 7 bases, with 22 bases spanning the gap. As DNA, the CDR3 is TGCGCCAGCAGCTTAGCCGGGAGTTGGGCCCTCTTAAATGAGCAGTTCTTC. This translates into CASSLAGSWALLNEQFF.

This sequence joins TRBV28 and TRBJ2-7, with D maybe TRBD1 (5 bases). The CDR3 length is 13 residues. Germline values: CDR1 MDHEN, CDR2 SYDVKM. Trimming shortened V by 1 base and J by 5 bases, and 9 bases separated the two germline ends. The CDR3 here is CASSLLGVHEQYF. CDR3 DNA: TGTGCCAGCAGTTTATTAGGGGTCCACGAGCAGTACTTC.

The rearrangement links TRBV6-4 to TRBJ2-1; D might be TRBD1 or TRBD2, each matching 5 bases. V dropped 8 bases and J dropped 3 bases, with 14 bases sitting between them. The CDR3 sequence is 14 residues long. The germline V gene encodes CDR1 MRHNA and CDR2 SNTAGT. Here the CDR3 DNA reads TGTGCCAGCTCGACCGGGACCAACTACAATGAGCAGTTCTTC. This sequence encodes CASSTGTNYNEQFF.

The chain employs TRBV9 and TRBJ1-3; 7 bases map to TRBD1. The V gene's germline CDR1 is SGDLS and CDR2 YYNGEE. Trimming took 1 base from V and 0 from J; bases not matched to a gene: 7. This CDR3 has 17 residues. CDR3 in amino acids: CASSVTTGRFSGNTIYF. In DNA, the CDR3 is TGTGCCAGCAGCGTAACGACAGGGCGGTTCTCTGGAAACACCATATATTTT. Using reference TRBV9 and TRBJ1-3 for the parts outside the CDR3, the full variable domain is DSGVTQTPKHLITATGQRVTLRCSPRSGDLSVYWYQQSLDQGLQFLIQYYNGEERAKGNILERFSAQQFPDLHSELNLSSLELGDSALYFCASSVTTGRFSGNTIYFGEGSWLTVV.

The J gene is TRBJ2-5, the V gene TRBV14; 13 bases are a match to TRBD2. Germline CDR1 SGHDN, CDR2 FVKESK. This CDR3 contains 16 residues. J gave up 7 bases and V 1 base, and 6 bases lay outside the gene matches. This chain's CDR3 is CASSQVLAGGPGTQYF. CDR3 nucleotide sequence: TGTGCCAGCAGCCAAGTACTAGCGGGAGGGCCCGGGACCCAGTACTTC.

For the CDR3, the DNA is TGTGCCAGCAGCGTAACTAGCGACTCCTACAATGAGCAGTTCTTC. This translates into CASSVTSDSYNEQFF. The chain couples TRBV11-1 to TRBJ2-1; 7 positions agree with TRBD2. In germline, CDR1 is SGHAT, CDR2 FQDESV (reference sequence). The CDR3 extends over 15 amino acids. Trimming took 5 bases from V and 0 from J; bases not matched to a gene: 4.

This chain connects TRBV15 to TRBJ2-7, with D uncertain. This CDR3 contains 13 residues. From germline, CDR1 is LNHNV and CDR2 YYDKDF (reference sequence). The V and J ends lost 0 bases and 4 bases respectively, with 7 bases between them. The DNA for the CDR3 is TGTGCCACCAGCAGAGATATGGGATACGAGCAGTACTTC. Translated, it gives CATSRDMGYEQYF.

The chain joins TRBV28 to TRBJ1-2; tentative D call: TRBD1 (6 bases). This CDR3 has 12 amino acids. Trimming took 5 bases from V and 3 from J, leaving 7 bases between them. CDR1 is MDHEN and CDR2 is SYDVKM in the germline V gene. The CDR3 loop reads CASSRTDYGYTF. The CDR3 nucleotides read TGTGCCAGCAGTCGGACAGACTATGGCTACACCTTC.

Notes on this clone: Its ends do not fully match the called genes, so a read error is possible. The chain couples TRBV7-7 to TRBJ2-3, with TRBD2 identical over 8 bases. Germline loops: CDR1 SSHAT, CDR2 FNYEAQ (reference sequence). The CDR3 totals 14 residues. The CDR3 loop reads CASSLAGRADTQYF. CDR3 sequence (DNA): TGTGCTAGCAGCCTAGCGGGTCGGGCAGATACGCAGTATTTT.

The chain employs TRBV30 and TRBJ1-2; weak D call: TRBD1 (5 bases). Trimming removed 3 bases at V and 5 bases at J, with 16 bases between. There are 14 residues in the CDR3. Germline V gives CDR1 GTSNPN, CDR2 SVGIG (reference sequence). The CDR3 DNA reads TGTGCCTGGAGACGGGACCCTTTGAAATATGGCTACACCTTC. Encoded protein: CAWRRDPLKYGYTF.

The V and J genes are TRBV5-1 and TRBJ2-1; D might be TRBD1 or TRBD2, each matching 6 bases. Germline loops: CDR1 SGHRS, CDR2 YFSETQ. V lost 4 bases and J lost 6, with 17 bases in between. The CDR3 is 15 amino acids. In DNA, the CDR3 is TGCGCCAGCAGCCCCTTAGGGGGGAGAATCAATGAGCAGTTCTTC. It translates to CASSPLGGRINEQFF.

The chain recombines TRBV28 with TRBJ1-3; D is possibly TRBD1 (6 bases). The V end lost 5 bases, the J end lost 3 bases, and 17 bases lay between the germline ends. Germline V gene sequence: CDR1 MDHEN, CDR2 SYDVKM. The CDR3 loop spans 16 amino acids. CDR3 DNA: TGTGCCAGCAGTCCCTTCACAGGGTCTGGTGGAAACACCATATATTTT. Translation: CASSPFTGSGGNTIYF. Full variable domain (remainder filled in from reference TRBV28 and TRBJ1-3): DVKVTQSSRYLVKRTGEKVFLECVQDMDHENMFWYRQDPGLGLRLIYFSYDVKMKEKGDIPEGYSVSREKKERFSLILESASTNQTSMYLCASSPFTGSGGNTIYFGEGSWLTVV.

The CDR3 protein is CASSLNQGGYGYTF. For the CDR3, the DNA is TGCGCCAGCAGCTTGAATCAGGGTGGCTATGGCTACACCTTC. The chain carries TRBV5-1 and TRBJ1-2, with a tentative D call TRBD1 (5 bases). The CDR3 has 14 amino acids. Germline V gene sequence: CDR1 SGHRS, CDR2 YFSETQ. V shed 1 base and J shed 4 bases, with 11 bases lying between them. Combining the CDR3 with reference TRBV5-1 and TRBJ1-2 gives the whole variable domain KAGVTQTPRYLIKTRGQQVTLSCSPISGHRSVSWYQQTPGQGLQFLFEYFSETQRNKGNFPGRFSGRQFSNSRSEMNVSTLELGDSALYLCASSLNQGGYGYTFGSGTRLTVV.